This T cell receptor beta chain was retrieved from a study of blood T cell repertoires in COVID-19. The CDR3 has 16 amino acids. V lost 1 base, J lost 3 bases, and 6 bases stayed unmatched. The germline V gene has CDR1 LNHNV and CDR2 YYDKDF (reference sequence). Original data processing: Estimates of nucleated cell counts were drawn from the amplification of reference gene primers. Some clones are missing from TCRdb's copy, which holds only in-frame ones; the method was immunoSEQ multiplex PCR. That table furnishes V, J and clone size, whereas the DNA furnished D and trimming. Altogether approximately 47,000 clones are present, more than 75% being singletons, with the ten largest covering under 6%.

The chain joins TRBV15 to TRBJ1-5; TRBD1 matches 7 bases. The clonotype originates from a woman aged 55 to 70 with acute or convalescent COVID-19. Sequencing input: peripheral blood. The CDR3 DNA sequence: TGTGCCACCAGCAGAGTAGGCAGGGGGAACAATCAGCCCCAGCATTTT. This sequence encodes CATSRVGRGNNQPQHF. Looking up the rest from reference TRBV15 and TRBJ1-5 gives the full variable domain: DAMVIQNPRYQVTQFGKPVTLSCSQTLNHNVMYWYQQKSSQAPKLLFHYYDKDFNNEADTPDNFQSRRPNTSFCFLDIRSPGLGDTAMYLCATSRVGRGNNQPQHFGDGTRLSIL.